Presented here are 14 T cell receptor beta chains from one specimen sequenced in a study of glioma-infiltrating T cells after dendritic cell vaccination (TCRdb year 2016). Library creation used the immunoSEQ multiplex PCR assay. TCRdb limited this immuneACCESS table to in-frame rearrangements with V and J called. A share of clones is missing; checked studies link under half to unresolved V genes, and the rest is unexplained. Within this sample are tens of thousands of clones, with 85% of them counted one time only. The top ten hold 7.5% to 8.5% of the sample. What this sample's time point label stands for: after dendritic cell vaccination, including at tumor progression/relapse. The sample in question was blood, obtained after dendritic cell vaccination. The receptors stem from a human donor with glioblastoma.

This clone occurred a few times. This sample also contains other DNA sequences that code for the same CDR3. V gene TRBV5-1 combines with J gene TRBJ2-5; D call uncertain. Between the trimmed V and J ends, which lost 2 bases and 3 bases, there was a span of 2 bases. In germline, CDR1 is SGHRS, CDR2 YFSETQ. The length of the CDR3 is 11 residues. CDR3: CASSFKETQYF. CDR3 in DNA: TGCGCCAGCAGCTTCAAAGAGACCCAGTACTTC.

V is TRBV4-1 and J is TRBJ2-3, with TRBD2 identical over 12 bases. V gave up 1 base and J gave up 2 bases; unmatched junction bases: 7. CDR1 and CDR2 from the germline V gene are MGHRA and YSYEKL. This CDR3 has 18 residues. CDR3: CASSQGRTSGTITDTQYF. Written as DNA, the CDR3 is TGCGCCAGCAGCCAAGGTCGGACTAGCGGGACTATCACAGATACGCAGTATTTT.

J is TRBJ2-3 and V is TRBV4-3; 7 bases are shared with TRBD2. CDR1 and CDR2 (germline): LGHNA, YSLEER. CDR3 size: 17 residues. Trimming cost V 0 bases and J 4 bases; bases outside gene matches: 10. CDR3 sequence reads: CASSQDLLARGADTQYF. In DNA, the CDR3 is TGCGCCAGCAGCCAAGACCTACTAGCGAGAGGGGCAGATACGCAGTATTTT.

CDR3 DNA sequence: TGTGCCAGCTCACAGAATGGACAGGCCGCCTATGGCTACACCTTC. This translates into CASSQNGQAAYGYTF. J is TRBJ1-2 and V is TRBV18; 7 nucleotides match TRBD1. Germline CDR1 and CDR2: KGHSH and LQKENI. V shed 4 bases and J 4 bases; nucleotides not matched to a gene: 9. This CDR3 has 15 residues. The whole variable domain, filled in from reference TRBV18 and TRBJ1-2, reads NAGVMQNPRHLVRRRGQEARLRCSPMKGHSHVYWYRQLPEEGLKFMVYLQKENIIDESGMPKERFSAEFPKEGPSILRIQQVVRGDSAAYFCASSQNGQAAYGYTFGSGTRLTVV.

This clone came up once. The chain combines TRBV6-7 with TRBJ2-5; TRBD2 matches at 10 bases. Being an ORF, TRBV6-7 has a function that is uncertain. After removal of 2 bases from V and 3 bases from J, the junction contained 9 bases not matched to a gene. This CDR3 is built from 17 residues. CDR3 nucleotides: TGTGCCAGCAGTTACGACCTGTGGACTAGCGGAGAAGAGACCCAGTACTTC. The encoded protein is CASSYDLWTSGEETQYF.

The chain links TRBV2 to TRBJ1-3, with D perhaps TRBD1 (6 bases). The V gene lost 3 bases and the J gene lost 0 bases, with 12 bases spanning the gap. The CDR3 is 16 amino acids. Germline V gene sequence: CDR1 SNHLY, CDR2 FYNNEI. The CDR3 sequence is CASSDIQGSSGNTIYF. The CDR3 DNA reads TGTGCCAGCAGTGATATTCAGGGGAGCTCTGGAAACACCATATATTTT.

The chain recombines TRBV7-2 with TRBJ1-1, with TRBD1 matching 7 bases. The CDR3 spans 15 residues. With 4 bases clipped from V and 1 base from J, the junction kept 6 bases outside the gene matches. Germline CDR1 reads SGHTA; CDR2 reads FQGNSA. This CDR3 reads CASSSQTGWNTEAFF. The CDR3 region has the DNA TGTGCCAGCAGCTCCCAGACAGGGTGGAACACTGAAGCTTTCTTT.

This clone showed up just once. The chain's CDR3 is CATSRLLAGGGATDTQYF. The CDR3 coding sequence is TGTGCCACCAGCAGACTACTAGCGGGGGGCGGGGCCACAGATACGCAGTATTTT. The chain joins TRBV15 to TRBJ2-3, with 12 bases lining up with TRBD2. With V trimmed by 2 bases and J by 2 bases, 8 bases remained unmatched. CDR1 and CDR2 (germline): LNHNV, YYDKDF (reference sequence). CDR3 length equals 18 residues.

The chain combines TRBV9 with TRBJ1-2; no clear D. The CDR3 extends over 13 amino acids. Trimming cost V 1 base and J 7 bases, with 11 bases left between them. Germline CDR1 and CDR2: SGDLS and YYNGEE. CDR3 loop: CASSVRLGSGYTF. For the CDR3, the DNA is TGTGCCAGCAGCGTACGTTTAGGGAGTGGCTACACCTTC. The full variable domain, with the rest looked up from reference TRBV9 and TRBJ1-2, is DSGVTQTPKHLITATGQRVTLRCSPRSGDLSVYWYQQSLDQGLQFLIQYYNGEERAKGNILERFSAQQFPDLHSELNLSSLELGDSALYFCASSVRLGSGYTFGSGTRLTVV.

This clone has just one count. The rearrangement joins TRBV19 to TRBJ1-1, with 12 bases identical to TRBD1. The germline CDR1 and CDR2 sequences are LNHDA and SQIVND (reference sequence). The V segment lost 3 bases and the J segment 5 bases; nucleotides outside the gene matches: 10. The CDR3 runs 17 residues. CDR3 loop: CASSMGGQGARRTEAFF. DNA for the CDR3: TGTGCCAGTAGTATGGGGGGACAGGGGGCGCGTAGGACTGAAGCTTTCTTT.

In this sample, this clone turned up once. This chain uses TRBV4-3 with TRBJ2-7; 7 nucleotides align to TRBD1. Losses at the gene ends were 0 bases for V and 0 bases for J; bases not matched to a gene: 8. The CDR3 runs to 17 residues. Germline CDR1 LGHNA, CDR2 YSLEER. The CDR3 DNA follows: TGCGCCAGCAGCCAAGACCTGAGGGGACAGATCTCCTACGAGCAGTACTTC. This gives the protein CASSQDLRGQISYEQYF.

This clone was observed a single time. This rearrangement joins TRBV4-1 to TRBJ2-3, with TRBD2 identical over 13 bases. This CDR3 is built from 18 residues. Germline CDR1 is MGHRA and CDR2 is YSYEKL. J gave up 4 bases and V 3 bases, and 10 bases lay outside the gene matches. The chain's CDR3 is CASSQDRTSGSGADTQYF. The CDR3 DNA reads TGCGCCAGCAGCCAGGACCGGACTAGCGGGAGTGGTGCAGATACGCAGTATTTT.

This clone came up a few times. The chain combines TRBV18 with TRBJ2-7; TRBD1 is a possible D gene (6 bases). V shed 3 bases and J shed 5 bases, with 17 bases lying between them. Germline V gene data show CDR1 as KGHSH and CDR2 as LQKENI. The CDR3 length is 15 residues. The CDR3 DNA reads as TGTGCCAGCTCACCCGTGACAGGTCGAGAAAACGAGCAGTACTTC. This sequence encodes CASSPVTGRENEQYF.

The chain carries TRBV19 and TRBJ2-7, with TRBD1 matching over 7 bases. The ends lost 0 bases at V and 5 bases at J; junction bases unmatched: 10. The CDR3 spans 16 residues. The V gene's germline CDR1 is LNHDA and CDR2 SQIVND (reference sequence). The CDR3 sequence is CASSIDRGSFMHEQYF. The CDR3 DNA is TGTGCCAGTAGTATAGACAGGGGGAGTTTCATGCACGAGCAGTACTTC.